The 27 T cell receptor beta chains reported below all come from one sample, sequenced in a study of T cells after yellow fever vaccination. TCRdb analysed the 5' RACE reads with MiXCR anew, one entry per CDR3 protein. Of roughly 340,000 distinct CDR3 sequences in the sample, 3.5% to 4.5% were seen once. The starting material was PBMCs, obtained 5 days after the yellow fever booster vaccination. The receptor source for this set is a man between 18 and 29 years old who received the YFV17D yellow fever vaccine.

This rearrangement joins TRBV19 to TRBJ1-1, with 7 bases identical to TRBD1. Trimming at V came to 8 bases and at J to 0 bases, leaving 6 bases not matched to a gene. The CDR3 is 14 amino acids. The germline V gene has CDR1 LNHDA and CDR2 SQIVND (reference sequence). CDR3 nucleotide sequence: TGTGCCAGTCGGGACAGAGAATTGAACACTGAAGCTTTCTTT. Encoded protein: CASRDRELNTEAFF.

The chain uses TRBV11-2 and TRBJ1-1; no reliable D call. From germline, CDR1 is SGHAT and CDR2 FQNNGV. The CDR3 has 15 amino acids. Trimming took off 2 bases at V and 6 bases at J, with 16 bases between the two ends. The CDR3 here is CASSLMDQWGSEAFF. The CDR3 nucleotides are TGTGCCAGCAGCTTAATGGATCAATGGGGTTCTGAAGCTTTCTTT.

In its sample, this clonotype was seen many times. This chain joins TRBV7-2 and TRBJ1-1, with D possibly being TRBD1 (5 bases). Per germline, CDR1 SGHTA and CDR2 FQGNSA. Trimming left V 3 bases short and J 8 bases short, with 13 bases between. The CDR3 consists of 13 residues. The CDR3 DNA reads TGTGCCAGCAGCTTCGAGGGGTTGACAGAAGCTTTCTTT. Its translation is CASSFEGLTEAFF.

There are many counts of this clonotype. The chain carries TRBV4-2 and TRBJ2-1; TRBD2 aligns across 8 bases. The CDR3 runs to 16 residues. Trimming took 6 bases from V and 7 from J; bases not matched to a gene: 14. Germline assignment: CDR1 LGHNA and CDR2 YNFKEQ. In DNA, the CDR3 is TGTGCCAGCAGGCTGACCCCAACGGGGGGGATGAATGAGCAGTTCTTC. It codes for CASRLTPTGGMNEQFF.

In this sample, this clonotype turned up a few times. The chain recombines TRBV6-1 with TRBJ2-7; 7 bases align to TRBD1. Losses at the gene ends were 7 bases for V and 4 bases for J; bases not matched to a gene: 4. The CDR3 length is 12 residues. Germline V CDR1 and CDR2: MNHNS, SASEGT. CDR3 in amino acids: CASNRQGYEQYF. The CDR3 region has the DNA TGTGCCAGCAACCGACAGGGTTACGAGCAGTACTTC.

This clonotype has a handful of counts. The chain employs TRBV6-5 and TRBJ2-5, with D unclear. V was clipped by 5 bases and J by 0 bases, with 19 bases between them. In germline, CDR1 is MNHEY, CDR2 SVGAGI. This CDR3 has 17 residues. The CDR3 DNA follows: TGTGCCAGCAGTCAGCCCCCCTACCGGCCTAACCAAGAGACCCAGTACTTC. This codes for CASSQPPYRPNQETQYF.

The chain links TRBV4-3 to TRBJ1-1, with 7 bases that match TRBD1. Trimming at V came to 0 bases and at J to 8 bases, leaving 6 bases not matched to a gene. The CDR3 runs 14 residues. Germline V CDR1 and CDR2: LGHNA, YSLEER. CDR3 protein: CASSQEVGQVEAFF. In DNA form, the CDR3 reads TGCGCCAGCAGCCAAGAAGTTGGACAGGTCGAAGCTTTCTTT.

This clonotype was seen a few times. The chain joins TRBV5-1 to TRBJ1-4, with 7 bases aligning to TRBD1. CDR1 is SGHRS and CDR2 is YFSETQ in the germline V gene. This CDR3 spans 14 amino acids. The ends lost 4 bases at V and 8 bases at J; junction bases unmatched: 8. This CDR3 is CASSQRGPGEKLFF. CDR3 in DNA: TGCGCCAGCAGCCAAAGGGGGCCTGGAGAAAAACTGTTTTTT. Supplemented by reference TRBV5-1 and TRBJ1-4, the full variable domain reads KAGVTQTPRYLIKTRGQQVTLSCSPISGHRSVSWYQQTPGQGLQFLFEYFSETQRNKGNFPGRFSGRQFSNSRSEMNVSTLELGDSALYLCASSQRGPGEKLFFGSGTQLSVL.

This clonotype was counted ten times or more. This chain joins TRBV21-1 and TRBJ2-7. TRBV21-1 is classified as a pseudogene. The CDR3 spans 9 residues. The chain's CDR3 is CARTSQQYV. The CDR3 nucleotides are TGTGCCCGAACAAGCCAGCAGTACGTC.

This clonotype showed up just a few times. The CDR3 bases are TGCAGCGTCGTCACAGGGACATACGAGCAGTACTTC. Translation: CSVVTGTYEQYF. The rearrangement uses TRBV29-1 and TRBJ2-7; a possible D gene is TRBD1 (6 bases). CDR1 and CDR2 from the germline V gene are SQVTM and ANQGSEA. The CDR3 contains 12 residues. The germline V and J ends were trimmed by 6 bases and 4 bases, with 13 bases remaining between them.

The chain links TRBV5-4 to TRBJ1-1, with a weak D call TRBD1 (5 bases). CDR3 size: 13 residues. Germline CDR1 is SGHNT and CDR2 is YYREEE (reference sequence). V lost 3 bases and J 6 bases, leaving 12 bases between the germline ends. The CDR3 sequence: CASSSATGPEAFF. The CDR3 coding sequence is TGTGCCAGCAGCTCTGCCACGGGGCCTGAAGCTTTCTTT.

The table lists this clonotype with many counts. This chain joins TRBV20-1 and TRBJ2-6, with D possibly TRBD1 on 5 matching bases. V gave up 3 bases and J gave up 0 bases, with 12 bases separating them. This CDR3 has 16 residues. Germline CDR1 and CDR2: DFQATT and SNEGSKA (reference sequence). In DNA, the CDR3 is TGCAGTGCTAGTCAAAGGGGCGGCTCTGGGGCCAACGTCCTGACTTTC. As protein: CSASQRGGSGANVLTF.

This clonotype occurred a few times. The V and J genes are TRBV7-9 and TRBJ1-1; no reliable D call. The V end was cut by 3 bases, the J end by 11 bases, with 13 bases between. Germline CDR1 and CDR2: SEHNR and FQNEAQ (reference sequence). The CDR3 totals 12 residues. Written as DNA, the CDR3 is TGTGCCAGCAGCTTGAATGGGAATGTGGCTTTCTTT. Protein product: CASSLNGNVAFF.

This clonotype was observed at least ten times. The rearrangement uses TRBV24-1 and TRBJ2-5; D is unresolved. The CDR3 totals 14 residues. Germline-derived CDR1 and CDR2 are KGHDR and SFDVKD. Trimming removed 4 bases at V and 2 bases at J, with 10 bases between. CDR3 in amino acids: CATSDSYFQETQYF. In DNA form, the CDR3 reads TGTGCCACCAGTGACTCATATTTTCAAGAGACCCAGTACTTC.

This clonotype occurred a few times. The chain joins TRBV14 to TRBJ2-2, with unresolved D. The CDR3 has 14 amino acids. Trimming cost V 1 base and J 1 base, with 4 bases left between them. CDR1 is SGHDN and CDR2 is FVKESK in the germline V gene. The CDR3 loop reads CASSQVQNTGELFF. The CDR3 nucleotides read TGTGCCAGCAGCCAAGTGCAGAACACCGGGGAGCTGTTTTTT.

This clonotype was detected only a few times. V and J are TRBV7-9 and TRBJ2-5; 10 bases fit TRBD1. The CDR3 sequence is 13 residues long. V lost 6 bases, J lost 9 bases, and 7 bases stayed unmatched. Germline V lookup: CDR1 SEHNR, CDR2 FQNEAQ (reference sequence). The CDR3 DNA sequence: TGTGCCAGCAGATCCGGACAGGGGGGGGCCCAGTACTTC. Encoded protein: CASRSGQGGAQYF. Together with reference TRBV7-9 and TRBJ2-5, the CDR3 gives the full variable domain: DTGVSQNPRHKITKRGQNVTFRCDPISEHNRLYWYRQTLGQGPEFLTYFQNEAQLEKSRLLSDRFSAERPKGSFSTLEIQRTEQGDSAMYLCASRSGQGGAQYFGPGTRLLVL.

In this sample, this clonotype turned up a few times. This chain connects TRBV30 to TRBJ2-1; D may be TRBD2 (7 bases). The length of the CDR3 is 15 residues. The germline V gene has CDR1 GTSNPN and CDR2 SVGIG (reference sequence). The V end lost 5 bases, the J end lost 8 bases, and 22 bases lay between the germline ends. CDR3 bases: TGTGCCTGGGATAAGGGGGGGGGCTGGCGCGATGAGCAGTTCTTC. Translating gives CAWDKGGGWRDEQFF.

The V call is TRBV12-3 or TRBV12-4, the J call TRBJ2-1; 12 bases fit TRBD2. The CDR3 consists of 12 residues. The J segment lost 10 bases and the V segment lost 10 bases, leaving 5 bases of the junction unmatched. The CDR3 nucleotides are TGTGCCACCCTAGCGGGGGGGGTCGAGCAGTTCTTC. Amino acid sequence: CATLAGGVEQFF.

This clonotype was detected a few times. The chain uses TRBV12-3 or TRBV12-4 and TRBJ1-4; 7 nucleotides agree with TRBD1. This CDR3 comprises 13 residues. Trimming at V came to 3 bases and at J to 8 bases, leaving 3 bases not matched to a gene. CDR3 protein: CASSFTGEEKLFF. The CDR3 coding sequence is TGTGCCAGCAGTTTCACAGGGGAGGAAAAACTGTTTTTT.

There are a few counts of this clonotype. The chain couples TRBV4-2 to TRBJ2-5; D unclear. The CDR3 totals 14 residues. CDR1 is LGHNA, CDR2 YNFKEQ, per germline. V dropped 2 bases and J dropped 3 bases, with 10 bases sitting between them. CDR3 loop: CASSQSDNEETQYF. The DNA of the CDR3 is TGTGCCAGCAGCCAATCCGACAACGAAGAGACCCAGTACTTC.

This clonotype was picked up many times. The chain couples TRBV10-3 to TRBJ2-5, with TRBD1 matching over 7 bases. Trimming cost V 7 bases and J 2 bases; bases outside gene matches: 7. This CDR3 comprises 14 residues. Germline CDR1 is ENHRY and CDR2 is SYGVKD. CDR3 residues: CAIKGTDLQETQYF. In DNA, the CDR3 is TGTGCCATCAAAGGGACAGACCTTCAAGAGACCCAGTACTTC.

This clonotype was detected many times. The CDR3 nucleotides are TGTGCCAGCAGCCTTAGCGGGGGGGGTCGAGGGGCCCAGTACTTC. Translation gives CASSLSGGGRGAQYF. V usage is TRBV6-1 and J usage is TRBJ2-5, with TRBD2 matching 11 bases. This CDR3 has 15 amino acids. V shed 6 bases and J 9 bases; nucleotides not matched to a gene: 12. Germline V CDR1 and CDR2: MNHNS, SASEGT.

A few counts support this clonotype. The chain joins TRBV2 to TRBJ2-1; TRBD2 is a possible D gene (6 bases). CDR1 is SNHLY and CDR2 is FYNNEI in the germline V gene. There are 11 residues in the CDR3. Trimming removed 8 bases from V and 5 bases from J, with 7 bases in between. CDR3 bases: TGTGCCAGCGCGGGAAACAATGAGCAGTTCTTC. Its translation: CASAGNNEQFF.

This clonotype showed up many times. The chain uses TRBV6-1 and TRBJ2-4, with 13 bases aligning to TRBD2. CDR3 length: 18 amino acids. Germline V gene data show CDR1 as MNHNS and CDR2 as SASEGT. The J segment lost 6 bases and the V segment lost 4 bases, leaving 12 bases of the junction unmatched. The CDR3 bases are TGTGCCAGCAGTGCCCAGACTAGCGGGGGGCACGTGATAAACATTCAGTACTTC. Its translation: CASSAQTSGGHVINIQYF.

In its sample, this clonotype was seen a few times. The genes are TRBV18 and TRBJ2-7; D gene ambiguous. The V gene lost 4 bases and the J gene lost 4 bases, with 14 bases spanning the gap. Germline V lookup: CDR1 KGHSH, CDR2 LQKENI. This CDR3 comprises 14 residues. The CDR3 nucleotides are TGTGCCAGCTCACAGGACCAGGTCGGGTACGAGCAGTACGTC. It translates to CASSQDQVGYEQYV.

This clonotype turned up a few times. This chain joins TRBV5-3 and TRBJ2-1; a weak D match, TRBD2 (5 bases). TRBV5-3 counts as an open reading frame of uncertain function. V was trimmed by 3 bases and J by 1 base, leaving 17 bases between them. The CDR3 has 17 residues. DNA for the CDR3: TGTGCCAGAAGCTCGTGCCTTAGCGAGGAGTCCTACAATGAGCAGTTCTTC. Amino acid sequence: CARSSCLSEESYNEQFF.

This clonotype showed up just a few times. This chain links TRBV5-4 with TRBJ1-4; possible D gene TRBD1, 5 bases. This CDR3 spans 15 amino acids. Trimming removed 6 bases from V and 4 bases from J, with 16 bases in between. Germline CDR1 and CDR2: SGHNT and YYREEE (reference sequence). The CDR3 loop reads CASNLGPGGNEKLFF. In nucleotides, the CDR3 is TGTGCCAGCAACCTGGGTCCGGGGGGTAATGAAAAACTGTTTTTT. Supplemented by reference TRBV5-4 and TRBJ1-4, the full variable domain reads ETGVTQSPTHLIKTRGQQVTLRCSSQSGHNTVSWYQQALGQGPQFIFQYYREEENGRGNFPPRFSGLQFPNYSSELNVNALELDDSALYLCASNLGPGGNEKLFFGSGTQLSVL.